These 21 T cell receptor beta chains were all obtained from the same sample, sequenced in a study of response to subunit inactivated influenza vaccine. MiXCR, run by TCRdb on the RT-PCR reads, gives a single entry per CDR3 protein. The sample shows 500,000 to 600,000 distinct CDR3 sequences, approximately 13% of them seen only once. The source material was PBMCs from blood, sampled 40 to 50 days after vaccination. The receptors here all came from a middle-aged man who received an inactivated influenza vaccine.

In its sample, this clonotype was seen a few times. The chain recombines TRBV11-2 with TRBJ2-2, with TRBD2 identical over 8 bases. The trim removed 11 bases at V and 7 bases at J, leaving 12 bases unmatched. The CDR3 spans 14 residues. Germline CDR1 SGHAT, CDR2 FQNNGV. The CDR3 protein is CAVPSGRVVGELFF. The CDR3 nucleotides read TGTGCCGTCCCCAGCGGGAGAGTTGTCGGGGAGCTGTTTTTT.

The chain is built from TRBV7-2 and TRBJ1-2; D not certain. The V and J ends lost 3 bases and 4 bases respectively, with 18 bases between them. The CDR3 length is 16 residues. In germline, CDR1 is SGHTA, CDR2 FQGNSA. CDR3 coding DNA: TGTGCCAGCAGCTTGGAGGACTTGACTACGGGCTATGGCTACACCTTC. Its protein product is CASSLEDLTTGYGYTF.

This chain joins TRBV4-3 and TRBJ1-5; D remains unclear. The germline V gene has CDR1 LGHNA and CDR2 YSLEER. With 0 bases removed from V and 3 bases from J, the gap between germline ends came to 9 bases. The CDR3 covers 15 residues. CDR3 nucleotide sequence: TGCGCCAGCAGCCAAGATCGGCGAATCAATCAGCCCCAGCATTTT. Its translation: CASSQDRRINQPQHF.

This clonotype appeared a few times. The CDR3 coding sequence is TGTGCCAGCAGTGAACCCCTCGGTGAGACCCAGTACTTC. It translates to CASSEPLGETQYF. V is TRBV7-9 and J is TRBJ2-5; D gene ambiguous. Looked up from germline, CDR1 is SEHNR and CDR2 is FQNEAQ (reference sequence). The CDR3 has 13 residues. V lost 6 bases, J lost 5 bases, and 13 bases lay in between.

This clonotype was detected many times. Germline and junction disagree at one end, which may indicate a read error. CDR3 loop: CASREGGYNEQFF. For the CDR3, the DNA is TGTGCCAGCAGAGAAGGTGGTTACAATGAGCAGTTCTTC. V is TRBV6-1 and J is TRBJ2-1; D not certain. The CDR3 has 13 residues. Per the germline V gene, CDR1 is MNHNS and CDR2 is SASEGT.

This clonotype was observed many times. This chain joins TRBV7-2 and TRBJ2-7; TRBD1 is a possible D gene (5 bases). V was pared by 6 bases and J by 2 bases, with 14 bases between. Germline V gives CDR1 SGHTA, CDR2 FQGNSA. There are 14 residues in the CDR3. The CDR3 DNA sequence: TGTGCCAGCAGTTTGGCCCAGGGTCCCTACGAGCAGTACTTC. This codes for CASSLAQGPYEQYF.

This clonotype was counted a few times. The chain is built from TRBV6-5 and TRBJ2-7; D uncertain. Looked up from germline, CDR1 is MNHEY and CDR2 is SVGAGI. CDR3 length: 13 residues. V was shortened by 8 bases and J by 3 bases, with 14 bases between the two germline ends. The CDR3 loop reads CASGNPSFYEQYF. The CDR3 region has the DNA TGTGCCAGCGGTAACCCAAGCTTCTACGAGCAGTACTTC.

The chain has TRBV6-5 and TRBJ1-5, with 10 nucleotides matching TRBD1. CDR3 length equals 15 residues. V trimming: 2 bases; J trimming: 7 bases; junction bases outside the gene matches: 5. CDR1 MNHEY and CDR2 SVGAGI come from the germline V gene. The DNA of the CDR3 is TGTGCCAGCAGTTACATAGGGACAGGGGCCCAGCCCCAGCATTTT. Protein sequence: CASSYIGTGAQPQHF.

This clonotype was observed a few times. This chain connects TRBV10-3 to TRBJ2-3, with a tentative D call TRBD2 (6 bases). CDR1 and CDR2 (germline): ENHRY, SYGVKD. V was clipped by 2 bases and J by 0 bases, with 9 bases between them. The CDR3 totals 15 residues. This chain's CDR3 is CAISEIAVSTDTQYF. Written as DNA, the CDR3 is TGTGCCATCAGTGAGATAGCGGTTAGCACAGATACGCAGTATTTT.

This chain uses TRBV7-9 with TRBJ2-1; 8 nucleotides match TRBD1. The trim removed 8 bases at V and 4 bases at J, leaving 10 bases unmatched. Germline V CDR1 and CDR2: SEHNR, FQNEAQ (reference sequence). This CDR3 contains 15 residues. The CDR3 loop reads CASGAQGARYNEQFF. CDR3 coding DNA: TGTGCCAGCGGGGCTCAGGGGGCCAGGTACAATGAGCAGTTCTTC.

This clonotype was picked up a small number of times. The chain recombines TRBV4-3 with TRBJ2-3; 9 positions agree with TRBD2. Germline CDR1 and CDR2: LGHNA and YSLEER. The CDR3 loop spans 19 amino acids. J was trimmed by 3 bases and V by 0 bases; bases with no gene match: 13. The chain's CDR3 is CASSQEVGLAGIRTDTQYF. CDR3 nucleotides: TGCGCCAGCAGCCAAGAGGTGGGTCTAGCGGGAATCAGAACAGATACGCAGTATTTT.

CDR3: CASSYSPGDRGTQPQHF. CDR3 nucleotides: TGTGCCAGCAGCTACTCCCCAGGAGACAGGGGAACTCAGCCCCAGCATTTT. The rearrangement uses TRBV7-9 and TRBJ1-5; the match to TRBD1 covers 8 bases. Germline V lookup: CDR1 SEHNR, CDR2 FQNEAQ (reference sequence). Trimming at V came to 4 bases and at J to 6 bases, leaving 14 bases not matched to a gene. The CDR3 runs 17 residues.

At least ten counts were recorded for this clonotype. This CDR3 is CSVGRQTTGELFF. The DNA of the CDR3 is TGCAGCGTTGGGAGACAGACCACCGGGGAGCTGTTTTTT. The chain joins TRBV29-1 to TRBJ2-2; D perhaps matches TRBD1 (5 bases). The CDR3 loop spans 13 amino acids. Germline lookup yields CDR1 SQVTM and CDR2 ANQGSEA. Deletions cut 4 bases from V and 4 bases from J, with 10 bases between.

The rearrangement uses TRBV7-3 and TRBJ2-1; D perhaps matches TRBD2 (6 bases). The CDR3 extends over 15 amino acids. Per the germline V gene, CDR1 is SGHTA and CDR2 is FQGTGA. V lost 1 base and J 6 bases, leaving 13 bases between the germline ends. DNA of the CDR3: TGTGCCAGCAGCTTAAGTTCGGGAGTCAGCAATGAGCAGTTCTTC. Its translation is CASSLSSGVSNEQFF.

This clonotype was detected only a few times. The CDR3 is CASRPQGADGYTF. The DNA for the CDR3 is TGTGCCAGCAGACCACAGGGGGCCGACGGCTACACCTTC. The chain is built from TRBV7-9 and TRBJ1-2; TRBD1 matches at 9 bases. With V trimmed by 6 bases and J by 8 bases, 7 bases remained unmatched. The CDR3 is made up of 13 amino acids. The germline V gene has CDR1 SEHNR and CDR2 FQNEAQ (reference sequence).

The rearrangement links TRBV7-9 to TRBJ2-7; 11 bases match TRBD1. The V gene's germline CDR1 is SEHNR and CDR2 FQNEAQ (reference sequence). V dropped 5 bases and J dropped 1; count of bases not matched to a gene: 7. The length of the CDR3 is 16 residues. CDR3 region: CASSQHRDRGSYEQYF. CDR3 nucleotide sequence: TGTGCCAGCAGCCAACACCGGGACAGGGGGTCCTACGAGCAGTACTTC.

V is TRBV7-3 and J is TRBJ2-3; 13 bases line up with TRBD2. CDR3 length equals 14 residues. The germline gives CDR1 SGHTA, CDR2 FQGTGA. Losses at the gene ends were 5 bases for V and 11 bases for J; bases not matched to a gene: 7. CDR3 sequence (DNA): TGTGCCAGCAGCCGAGGGACTAGCGGGAACCAGCAGTATTTT. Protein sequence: CASSRGTSGNQQYF.

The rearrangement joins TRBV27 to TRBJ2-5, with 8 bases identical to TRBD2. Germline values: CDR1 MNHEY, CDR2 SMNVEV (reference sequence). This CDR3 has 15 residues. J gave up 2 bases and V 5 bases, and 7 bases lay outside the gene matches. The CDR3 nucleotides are TGTGCCAGCAGTAAAGAGGTAGCGGGGCAAGAGACCCAGTACTTC. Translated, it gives CASSKEVAGQETQYF.

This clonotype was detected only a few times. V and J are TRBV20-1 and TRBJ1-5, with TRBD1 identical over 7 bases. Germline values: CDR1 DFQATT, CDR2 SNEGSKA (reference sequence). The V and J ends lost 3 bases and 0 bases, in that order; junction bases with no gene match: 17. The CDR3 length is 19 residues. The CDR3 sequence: CSASPQVGTDHYSNQPQHF. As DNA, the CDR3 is TGCAGTGCTAGTCCCCAAGTCGGGACAGACCATTATAGCAATCAGCCCCAGCATTTT.

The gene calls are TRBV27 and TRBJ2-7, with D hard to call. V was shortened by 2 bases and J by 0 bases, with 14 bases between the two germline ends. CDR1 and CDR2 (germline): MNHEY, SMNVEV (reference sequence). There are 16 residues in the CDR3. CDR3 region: CASSLVGQKGSYEQYF. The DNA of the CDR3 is TGTGCCAGCAGTTTAGTAGGTCAAAAGGGCTCCTACGAGCAGTACTTC.

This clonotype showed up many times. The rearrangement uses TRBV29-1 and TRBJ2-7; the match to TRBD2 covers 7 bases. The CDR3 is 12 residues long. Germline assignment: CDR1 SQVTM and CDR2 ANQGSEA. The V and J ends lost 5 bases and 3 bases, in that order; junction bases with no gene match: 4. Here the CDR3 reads CSVSRDYYEQYF. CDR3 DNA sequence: TGCAGCGTTAGCCGGGACTACTACGAGCAGTACTTC.